Below are 10 T cell receptor beta chains sequenced from a single sample in a study of T cells in Graves' hyperthyroidism and ophthalmopathy. Amplification of TCR beta CDR3 regions used RNA as the template. Researchers ran a first-round RT-PCR on the TCR CDR3 using the HTBI primer set. One entry per CDR3 protein results from TCRdb running MiXCR on the multiplex PCR reads. Of hundreds of thousands of distinct CDR3 sequences listed, about 18% were seen once; the top ten hold 3.5% to 4%. The specimen sequenced was blood. The receptors were gathered from a woman younger than 30 with Graves' hyperthyroidism.

This clonotype was detected ten times or more. The V gene is TRBV9, the J gene TRBJ2-7; D is unclear. From germline, CDR1 is SGDLS and CDR2 YYNGEE. The CDR3 loop spans 15 amino acids. Trimming took 3 bases from V and 4 from J, leaving 17 bases between them. CDR3 residues: CASSASVGLAYEQYF. The CDR3 DNA reads TGTGCCAGCAGCGCCTCGGTCGGTCTCGCGTACGAGCAGTACTTC.

The rearrangement links TRBV6-1 to TRBJ1-2; D remains ambiguous. Trimming pared 4 bases from V and 5 bases from J, leaving 17 bases between. Germline V lookup: CDR1 MNHNS, CDR2 SASEGT. The CDR3 length is 15 residues. The CDR3 DNA follows: TGTGCCAGCAGTGGACAAGGGTCTGGGCGATATGGCTACACCTTC. It yields the protein CASSGQGSGRYGYTF.

This clonotype was recorded at least ten times. This sequence joins TRBV6-5 and TRBJ1-2, with D maybe TRBD1 (6 bases). Trimming shortened V by 7 bases and J by 6 bases, and 18 bases separated the two germline ends. Germline CDR1 and CDR2: MNHEY and SVGAGI. The CDR3 is made up of 14 amino acids. In DNA, the CDR3 is TGTGCCAGCACAGGGTACCGACAGGTGGATGGCTACACCTTC. Amino acid sequence: CASTGYRQVDGYTF.

This clonotype was observed a handful of times. The chain recombines TRBV12-3 or TRBV12-4 with TRBJ1-1; D is undetermined. The CDR3 length is 13 residues. Trimming cost V 0 bases and J 7 bases, with 9 bases left between them. The CDR3: CASSLARYFEAFF. For the CDR3, the DNA is TGTGCCAGCAGTTTAGCGAGGTATTTTGAAGCTTTCTTT.

This clonotype was picked up a small number of times. This chain uses TRBV28 with TRBJ1-2; a weak D match, TRBD1 (5 bases). V shed 4 bases and J shed 8 bases, with 14 bases lying between them. The CDR3 sequence is 13 residues long. Germline lookup yields CDR1 MDHEN and CDR2 SYDVKM. The CDR3 loop is CASSSPGARGYTF. As DNA, the CDR3 is TGTGCCAGCAGTTCCCCCGGGGCCCGGGGCTACACCTTC.

This clonotype was seen at least ten times. This chain links TRBV9 with TRBJ2-7; D might be TRBD1 (5 bases). Germline CDR1 SGDLS, CDR2 YYNGEE. The CDR3 totals 14 residues. With 4 bases removed from V and 0 bases from J, the gap between germline ends came to 11 bases. CDR3 sequence: CASSIGAVSYEQYF. The CDR3 DNA reads as TGTGCCAGCAGCATTGGGGCAGTCTCCTACGAGCAGTACTTC.

This clonotype was detected ten times or more. The chain links TRBV12-3 or TRBV12-4 to TRBJ1-5; the D is unclear. The CDR3 runs to 14 residues. V gave up 5 bases and J gave up 0 bases, with 8 bases separating them. The CDR3 DNA reads as TGTGCCAGCAGTGGGGATTATAGCAATCAGCCCCAGCATTTT. It translates to CASSGDYSNQPQHF.

The chain carries TRBV7-2 and TRBJ2-5, with 11 bases that match TRBD1. The trim removed 5 bases at V and 2 bases at J, leaving 7 bases unmatched. The CDR3 runs to 16 residues. Per the germline V gene, CDR1 is SGHTA and CDR2 is FQGNSA. The CDR3 loop is CASSLARDRGQETQYF. In nucleotides, the CDR3 is TGTGCCAGCAGCCTCGCCCGGGACAGGGGGCAAGAGACCCAGTACTTC.

The chain has TRBV6-1 and TRBJ1-2, with D unclear. The germline CDR1 and CDR2 sequences are MNHNS and SASEGT. V lost 0 bases and J lost 8, with 10 bases in between. CDR3 size: 13 residues. This chain's CDR3 is CASSEAETRGYTF. The CDR3, as DNA: TGTGCCAGCAGTGAAGCTGAGACTCGCGGCTACACCTTC.

This clonotype appeared a few times. Written as DNA, the CDR3 is TGTGCCAGCAGTTATTGGCTGACAGCTTACTCTGGAAACACCATATATTTT. This translates into CASSYWLTAYSGNTIYF. The chain recombines TRBV12-3 or TRBV12-4 with TRBJ1-3, with a tentative D call TRBD1 (5 bases). The V gene lost 4 bases and the J gene lost 0 bases, with 16 bases spanning the gap. The CDR3 spans 17 residues.